The TCR beta chain described here comes from a study of CD8 T cells in Susac syndrome. When the RNA was reverse transcribed, random hexamers were used with an input of about 0.45 to 1 ug. Multiplex immunoSEQ PCR targeted 54 Vbeta and 13 Jbeta TCR beta segments. TCRdb ran MiXCR on the immunoSEQ multiplex PCR reads and lists one entry per CDR3 protein. Among 110,000 or so distinct CDR3 sequences listed, 85% to 95% were seen once. This CDR3 spans 14 amino acids. V lost 5 bases and J 4 bases, leaving 14 bases between the germline ends. CDR1 and CDR2 from the germline V gene are SNHLY and FYNNEI. In contrast to the negatively isolated CD8+ and CD4+ T cells, TEMRA cells were FACS-enriched.

The V and J genes are TRBV2 and TRBJ1-2; D gene uncertain. The TCR sequence derives from a human donor in good health. Sequencing was carried out using CD8+ T cells from PBMCs. The CDR3 loop is CASSINTESYGYTF. CDR3 nucleotides: TGTGCCAGCAGTATAAACACAGAGTCCTATGGCTACACCTTC.